These 17 T cell receptor beta chains share one sample of origin, sequenced in a study of CD8 T cells in Susac syndrome. Random hexamers served to reverse transcribe roughly 0.5 to 1 ug RNA. TCRdb redid the calling of the immunoSEQ multiplex PCR reads with MiXCR, one entry per CDR3 protein. The sample yields about 190,000 distinct CDR3 sequences, around 95% seen once. Sequencing was done on a sample of CD8+ T cells from PBMCs. Receptors originate from a human donor with Susac syndrome.

For the CDR3, the DNA is TGCAGCGTTGGCCTAGCAGACTACGAGCAGTACTTC. Encoded protein: CSVGLADYEQYF. The chain is built from TRBV29-1 and TRBJ2-7; D may be TRBD2 (5 bases). The CDR3 runs 12 residues. Germline CDR1 reads SQVTM; CDR2 reads ANQGSEA. V lost 4 bases and J lost 3, with 10 bases in between.

CDR3 nucleotide sequence: TGTGCCAGCAGCTCCGGGACAGGGGAATTCCGGGAGCTGTTTTTT. Translated, it gives CASSSGTGEFRELFF. The V call is TRBV5-6, the J call TRBJ2-2; TRBD1 matches 10 bases. V trimming: 3 bases; J trimming: 9 bases; junction bases outside the gene matches: 8. The CDR3 totals 15 residues. The germline gives CDR1 SGHDT, CDR2 YYEEEE. Complete variable domain (other parts from reference TRBV5-6 and TRBJ2-2): DAGVTQSPTHLIKTRGQQVTLRCSPKSGHDTVSWYQQALGQGPQFIFQYYEEEERQRGNFPDRFSGHQFPNYSSELNVNALLLGDSALYLCASSSGTGEFRELFFGEGSRLTVL.

The chain is built from TRBV18 and TRBJ1-1, with 7 bases identical to TRBD1. Per the germline V gene, CDR1 is KGHSH and CDR2 is LQKENI. The ends lost 5 bases at V and 0 bases at J; junction bases unmatched: 9. This CDR3 contains 16 residues. The CDR3 loop is CASSSSGGQVNTEAFF. The CDR3 coding sequence is TGTGCCAGCTCATCGTCTGGCGGACAGGTGAACACTGAAGCTTTCTTT.

V and J are TRBV29-1 and TRBJ1-2, with D tentatively TRBD1 (5 bases). The V gene's germline CDR1 is SQVTM and CDR2 ANQGSEA. The length of the CDR3 is 11 residues. V dropped 4 bases and J dropped 3 bases, with 6 bases sitting between them. This CDR3 reads CSVARDYGYTF. DNA for the CDR3: TGCAGCGTTGCCAGGGACTATGGCTACACCTTC.

This chain links TRBV5-6 with TRBJ1-1; no reliable D call. This CDR3 spans 14 amino acids. From germline, CDR1 is SGHDT and CDR2 YYEEEE. V was cut by 1 base and J by 4 bases, with 11 bases left in between. CDR3 DNA: TGTGCCAGCAGCTTGACCGCCGAGGGCACTGAAGCTTTCTTT. It codes for CASSLTAEGTEAFF.

J is TRBJ1-2 and V is TRBV27; TRBD1 matches 10 bases. V lost 8 bases, J lost 8 bases, and 17 bases stayed unmatched. Germline V lookup: CDR1 MNHEY, CDR2 SMNVEV (reference sequence). The CDR3 is 16 amino acids. The CDR3 DNA follows: TGTGCCAGCGGACCCTACCCTCCGGGACAGGGGTTAGGCTACACCTTC. Its protein is CASGPYPPGQGLGYTF.

In regard to this clonotype: An end of the junction does not agree with germline; a read error may underlie this. The J gene is TRBJ2-6, the V gene TRBV29-1; D possibly corresponds to TRBD2 (6 bases). The germline gives CDR1 SQVTM, CDR2 ANQGSEA. The CDR3 has 16 residues. Written as DNA, the CDR3 is TGCAGCTCTTCGGGGGTTACACGCTCTGGGGCCAACGTCCTGATTTTC. Amino acids: CSSSGVTRSGANVLIF.

V gene TRBV20-1 combines with J gene TRBJ2-7, with unresolved D. V lost 3 bases and J 2 bases, leaving 14 bases between the germline ends. The germline V gene has CDR1 DFQATT and CDR2 SNEGSKA (reference sequence). The CDR3 runs 14 residues. This chain's CDR3 is CSASIVGYTYEQYF. Here the CDR3 DNA reads TGCAGTGCTAGTATAGTTGGCTACACCTACGAGCAGTACTTC.

This clonotype came up once. The chain uses TRBV5-4 and TRBJ2-5; D remains unclear. The CDR3 is made up of 15 amino acids. CDR1 SGHNT and CDR2 YYREEE come from the germline V gene (reference sequence). With 2 bases removed from V and 5 bases from J, the gap between germline ends came to 16 bases. CDR3 DNA: TGTGCCAGCAGCTTATTTCCAGAGTTTCGGGAGACCCAGTACTTC. This translates into CASSLFPEFRETQYF.

The chain couples TRBV5-1 to TRBJ1-2; possible D gene TRBD1, 6 bases. The germline V gene has CDR1 SGHRS and CDR2 YFSETQ. Trimming shortened V by 5 bases and J by 4 bases, and 12 bases separated the two germline ends. The length of the CDR3 is 13 residues. CDR3 residues: CASRGLTGYGYTF. The CDR3 nucleotides read TGCGCCAGCAGGGGTCTGACAGGCTATGGCTACACCTTC.

The gene calls are TRBV20-1 and TRBJ2-1, with D possibly matching TRBD2 (6 bases). Germline loops: CDR1 DFQATT, CDR2 SNEGSKA (reference sequence). V was shortened by 6 bases and J by 9 bases, with 21 bases between the two germline ends. The CDR3 is 14 amino acids. CDR3 nucleotides: TGCAGTGCCCCGGGGGAGCGGGTGATACGTGAGCAGTTCTTC. Protein: CSAPGERVIREQFF.

V and J are TRBV27 and TRBJ1-1, with D unclear. The CDR3 covers 11 residues. The V end lost 7 bases, the J end lost 1 base, and 4 bases lay between the germline ends. CDR1 is MNHEY and CDR2 is SMNVEV in the germline V gene (reference sequence). Here the CDR3 DNA reads TGTGCCAGCAAAGCGAACACTGAAGCTTTCTTT. This gives the protein CASKANTEAFF.

This chain's CDR3 is CAWRQGSGSYEQYF. The DNA of the CDR3 is TGTGCCTGGAGACAGGGCTCCGGTTCCTACGAGCAGTACTTC. This rearrangement joins TRBV30 to TRBJ2-7, with D possibly matching TRBD1 (6 bases). CDR1 and CDR2 from the germline V gene are GTSNPN and SVGIG (reference sequence). The CDR3 runs to 14 residues. Between the trimmed V and J ends, which lost 3 bases and 1 base, there was a span of 13 bases.

The chain links TRBV15 to TRBJ2-7; maybe TRBD2 (6 bases). Trimming pared 5 bases from V and 3 bases from J, leaving 17 bases between. Germline V lookup: CDR1 LNHNV, CDR2 YYDKDF (reference sequence). The CDR3 is 15 residues long. The CDR3 is CATSASGGNLYEQYF. DNA of the CDR3: TGTGCCACCAGCGCTAGTGGCGGGAACCTCTACGAGCAGTACTTC. Filled out from reference TRBV15 and TRBJ2-7, the complete variable domain reads DAMVIQNPRYQVTQFGKPVTLSCSQTLNHNVMYWYQQKSSQAPKLLFHYYDKDFNNEADTPDNFQSRRPNTSFCFLDIRSPGLGDTAMYLCATSASGGNLYEQYFGPGTRLTVT.

CDR3 sequence reads: CASSPREYRETQYF. The DNA for the CDR3 is TGTGCCAGCAGCCCACGGGAGTATAGAGAGACCCAGTACTTC. The V gene is TRBV3-1, the J gene TRBJ2-5; TRBD2 might be the D (6 bases). This CDR3 spans 14 amino acids. Between the trimmed V and J ends, which lost 4 bases and 4 bases, there was a span of 13 bases. Per germline, CDR1 LGHDT and CDR2 YNNKEL (reference sequence).

The chain uses TRBV20-1 and TRBJ2-3; no clear D gene. Trimming removed 6 bases at V and 0 bases at J, with 19 bases between. In germline, CDR1 is DFQATT, CDR2 SNEGSKA (reference sequence). CDR3 size: 16 residues. CDR3 coding DNA: TGCAGTGCCAATGGACCCGAATTTACTAGCACAGATACGCAGTATTTT. Translating gives CSANGPEFTSTDTQYF.

This clonotype was observed a single time. The chain carries TRBV5-1 and TRBJ1-2, with D perhaps matching TRBD1 (5 bases). Germline lookup yields CDR1 SGHRS and CDR2 YFSETQ. V lost 4 bases and J lost 0, with 19 bases in between. This CDR3 has 17 residues. In nucleotides, the CDR3 is TGCGCCAGCAGCACCCCGGACAACGAAAAAACTAACTATGGCTACACCTTC. It codes for CASSTPDNEKTNYGYTF. Combining the CDR3 with reference TRBV5-1 and TRBJ1-2 gives the whole variable domain KAGVTQTPRYLIKTRGQQVTLSCSPISGHRSVSWYQQTPGQGLQFLFEYFSETQRNKGNFPGRFSGRQFSNSRSEMNVSTLELGDSALYLCASSTPDNEKTNYGYTFGSGTRLTVV.